Below, 29 T cell receptor beta chains from the same sample are listed, as sequenced in a study of regulatory T cells in long-lasting Graves disease (dated by TCRdb to the early 2020s). Libraries were made using multiplex PCR. Data came from an Illumina HiSeq 4000. iRepertoire HTBI primers and Arm-PCR amplification of CDR3 regions were used to construct TCR beta libraries. The public reads were run again by TCRdb, first through fastp at Q25 and then through MiXCR, and only productive beta chains were kept. Every distinct CDR3 protein forms one entry, paired with its most common genes and DNA. The sample table lists about 470,000 distinct CDR3 sequences, about a fifth of them with a count of one. The ten largest account for 7% to 10% of the sample. The time point label of this sample denotes: persistent/refractory GD, antithyroid drugs over 5 years with positive TRAb. For both TCR sequencing and RNA sequencing, RNA was extracted from PBMCs using TRIzol.

Specimen: peripheral blood mononuclear cells (PBMCs), collected when the disease was refractory, from a patient treated with antithyroid drugs. The receptors derive from a female donor with Graves disease.

A note on this clonotype: A read error may explain this, as a much larger clone is one base away. The chain has TRBV29-1 and TRBJ1-1, with D possibly TRBD1 on 5 matching bases. Germline V gives CDR1 SQVTM, CDR2 ANQGSEA. Trimming stripped 7 bases from V and 3 bases from J, with 18 bases between. The CDR3 extends over 14 amino acids. The CDR3 region is CSAFYRKVDTEAFF. The CDR3 bases are TGCAGCGCTTTCTACAGGAAGGTGGACACTGAAGCTTTCTTT.

With respect to this clonotype: Being one base from a much bigger clone, this may be a read error. The V call is TRBV7-3, the J call TRBJ2-6, with D possibly TRBD2 on 6 matching bases. CDR1 is SGHTA and CDR2 is FQGTGA in the germline V gene. The CDR3 is made up of 16 amino acids. The CDR3 loop is CASEEAGPSVANVLTF. For the CDR3, the DNA is TGTGCCAGCGAGGAGGCGGGACCCTCTGTGGCCAACGTCCTGACTTTC.

This clonotype was found a few times. The chain is built from TRBV20-1 and TRBJ2-7; weak D call: TRBD2 (6 bases). There are 13 residues in the CDR3. Looked up from germline, CDR1 is DFQATT and CDR2 is SNEGSKA (reference sequence). The germline V and J ends were trimmed by 6 bases and 2 bases, with 14 bases remaining between them. In nucleotides, the CDR3 is TGCAGTGCAGCCCCGGGGACTCCCTACGAGCAGTACTTC. It translates to CSAAPGTPYEQYF.

This clonotype was seen at least ten times. V is TRBV27 and J is TRBJ2-7; 10 bases are a match to TRBD2. The CDR3 consists of 17 residues. Germline CDR1 and CDR2: MNHEY and SMNVEV (reference sequence). With 2 bases clipped from V and 0 bases from J, the junction kept 7 bases outside the gene matches. The CDR3 DNA reads as TGTGCCAGCAGTTTAACTGGGTCTAGCGGGAGCTCCTACGAGCAGTACTTC. Amino acid sequence: CASSLTGSSGSSYEQYF.

This clonotype was found many times. The chain is built from TRBV12-3 or TRBV12-4 and TRBJ1-1; tentative D call: TRBD1 (6 bases). Trimming took 5 bases from V and 1 from J, leaving 17 bases between them. This CDR3 is built from 16 residues. The CDR3 loop reads CASSPIRTAKNTEAFF. Here the CDR3 DNA reads TGTGCCAGCAGTCCCATAAGGACAGCGAAGAACACTGAAGCTTTCTTT.

A single count supports this clonotype. This chain connects TRBV9 to TRBJ2-7, with D perhaps matching TRBD2 (6 bases). The CDR3 extends over 15 amino acids. Germline-derived CDR1 and CDR2 are SGDLS and YYNGEE. Trimming stripped 4 bases from V and 5 bases from J, with 19 bases between. CDR3 in amino acids: CASSPYVGGTDEQYF. CDR3 DNA: TGTGCCAGCAGCCCCTACGTGGGAGGAACGGACGAGCAGTACTTC.

This clonotype was counted a few times. This chain links TRBV7-2 with TRBJ2-5; D not resolved. CDR1 SGHTA and CDR2 FQGNSA come from the germline V gene. V was shortened by 1 base and J by 7 bases, with 13 bases between the two germline ends. The CDR3 is 14 residues long. The CDR3 region has the DNA TGTGCCAGCAGCTTAGATGGCGGATGGGGGACCCAGTACTTC. Residues: CASSLDGGWGTQYF.

This clonotype appeared many times. This rearrangement joins TRBV28 to TRBJ2-7, with TRBD2 matching over 7 bases. The CDR3 loop spans 14 amino acids. Germline V gene sequence: CDR1 MDHEN, CDR2 SYDVKM. The J segment lost 2 bases and the V segment lost 2 bases, leaving 3 bases of the junction unmatched. This CDR3 reads CASSLAGVPYEQYF. CDR3 sequence (DNA): TGTGCCAGCAGTTTAGCGGGAGTCCCCTACGAGCAGTACTTC.

The table lists this clonotype with a few counts. The chain combines TRBV20-1 with TRBJ1-4; D is uncertain. Per germline, CDR1 DFQATT and CDR2 SNEGSKA (reference sequence). Trimming cost V 0 bases and J 8 bases, with 16 bases left between them. The CDR3 has 15 amino acids. CDR3 in amino acids: CSARDLGLGGEKLFF. The CDR3 DNA follows: TGCAGTGCTAGAGATCTGGGTTTGGGAGGAGAAAAACTGTTTTTT.

The sample holds a few counts of this clonotype. This chain joins TRBV20-1 and TRBJ2-1, with 11 bases matching TRBD2. This CDR3 has 15 amino acids. CDR1 is DFQATT, CDR2 SNEGSKA, per germline (reference sequence). V trimming: 6 bases; J trimming: 0 bases; junction bases outside the gene matches: 4. CDR3 in DNA: TGCAGTGCGCAGGGACTAGCGGACTCCTACAATGAGCAGTTCTTC. As protein: CSAQGLADSYNEQFF.

This clonotype was counted at least ten times. The chain is built from TRBV12-3 or TRBV12-4 and TRBJ1-2; possible D gene TRBD1, 5 bases. Trimming left V 7 bases short and J 3 bases short, with 15 bases between. This CDR3 contains 14 residues. The CDR3 region has the DNA TGTGCCAGCAAAGAGGGGAACGTTGACTATGGCTACACCTTC. Protein product: CASKEGNVDYGYTF.

This clonotype was observed at least ten times. The chain recombines TRBV12-3 or TRBV12-4 with TRBJ1-1, with TRBD1 identical over 7 bases. The CDR3 loop spans 16 amino acids. J lost 4 bases, V lost 5 bases, and 13 bases had no gene match. As DNA, the CDR3 is TGTGCCAGCAGTCGACGGACAGGCTTCATGGGCACTGAAGCTTTCTTT. This sequence encodes CASSRRTGFMGTEAFF.

Ten or more counts support this clonotype. This chain connects TRBV6-1 to TRBJ1-2; TRBD1 is a possible D gene (6 bases). The CDR3 has 16 amino acids. Trimming left V 7 bases short and J 7 bases short, with 25 bases between. Germline V gives CDR1 MNHNS, CDR2 SASEGT. The CDR3 region has the DNA TGTGCCAGCAATTTGTGGGACACCAGGATTACAGGTGGCTACACCTTC. Translated, it gives CASNLWDTRITGGYTF.

This clonotype showed up many times. The chain couples TRBV28 to TRBJ1-2; tentatively, D is TRBD1 (6 bases). The germline gives CDR1 MDHEN, CDR2 SYDVKM. This CDR3 has 16 residues. With 2 bases removed from V and 4 bases from J, the gap between germline ends came to 17 bases. CDR3 region: CASSLGGAAESYGYTF. CDR3 nucleotides: TGTGCCAGCAGTTTAGGGGGCGCCGCGGAGAGCTATGGCTACACCTTC.

This clonotype appeared a single time. One base away lies a much larger clone, so this may be a sequencing read error. The rearrangement uses TRBV28 and TRBJ2-7; 8 positions agree with TRBD2. The trim removed 8 bases at V and 0 bases at J, leaving 6 bases unmatched. This CDR3 region has 14 residues. Germline-derived CDR1 and CDR2 are MDHEN and SYDVKM. Written as DNA, the CDR3 is TGTGCCAGCCGACTAGCGCTAACCTCCTACGAGCAGTACTTC. Its protein is CASRLALTSYEQYF.

This clonotype occurred many times. This chain links TRBV20-1 with TRBJ2-5; 10 bases map to TRBD1. Germline CDR1 DFQATT, CDR2 SNEGSKA (reference sequence). This CDR3 is built from 15 residues. The V and J ends lost 1 base and 5 bases, in that order; junction bases with no gene match: 7. The CDR3 DNA reads as TGCAGTGCTAGAGTAGGGACAGGGGTCGTCGAGACCCAGTACTTC. It yields the protein CSARVGTGVVETQYF.

This clonotype was seen a handful of times. The V and J genes are TRBV28 and TRBJ2-3; TRBD2 matches at 11 bases. This CDR3 has 17 amino acids. Trimming cost V 5 bases and J 4 bases; bases outside gene matches: 11. Germline V gene sequence: CDR1 MDHEN, CDR2 SYDVKM. The CDR3 sequence: CASSAFSPGLAADTQYF. The CDR3 coding sequence is TGTGCCAGCAGTGCCTTCTCACCGGGACTAGCGGCAGATACGCAGTATTTT.

This clonotype was recorded many times. V is TRBV20-1 and J is TRBJ2-5, with D possibly TRBD2 on 6 matching bases. This CDR3 has 11 amino acids. Trimming removed 0 bases from V and 11 bases from J, with 10 bases in between. The germline gives CDR1 DFQATT, CDR2 SNEGSKA (reference sequence). The chain's CDR3 is CSARDALAQYF. The CDR3, as DNA: TGCAGTGCTAGAGATGCTCTAGCGCAGTACTTC.

A note on this clonotype: A much larger clone differs by one base, so this may be a read error. The gene calls are TRBV12-3 or TRBV12-4 and TRBJ2-4, with D possibly matching TRBD1 (6 bases). The CDR3 is 14 amino acids. CDR3 sequence: CACSPQGSKNIQYF. CDR3 sequence (DNA): TGTGCCTGCAGTCCCCAGGGGAGCAAAAACATTCAGTACTTC.

This clonotype was detected a few times. This rearrangement joins TRBV3-1 to TRBJ2-1; TRBD2 aligns across 12 bases. In germline, CDR1 is LGHDT, CDR2 YNNKEL (reference sequence). The CDR3 contains 16 residues. Unmatched junction bases numbered 8, after V lost 3 bases and J lost 8 bases. The CDR3 reads CASSHGGLAGKDEQFF. The CDR3 coding sequence is TGTGCCAGCAGCCATGGTGGACTAGCGGGAAAGGATGAGCAGTTCTTC.

This clonotype was counted many times. The rearrangement joins TRBV2 to TRBJ2-7; D possibly matches TRBD1 or TRBD2 (6 bases each). Trimming took 3 bases from V and 3 from J, leaving 18 bases between them. CDR3 length: 16 amino acids. Germline V gene data show CDR1 as SNHLY and CDR2 as FYNNEI. This CDR3 is CASSDLTGDTYYEQYF. Written as DNA, the CDR3 is TGTGCCAGCAGTGACCTAACGGGGGACACATACTACGAGCAGTACTTC.

This clonotype was seen at least ten times. V is TRBV28 and J is TRBJ1-5, with D unresolved. CDR1 is MDHEN, CDR2 SYDVKM, per germline. CDR3 size: 15 residues. V shed 3 bases and J shed 2 bases, with 11 bases lying between them. CDR3: CASSFLSPGNQPQHF. The CDR3 nucleotides read TGTGCCAGCAGTTTCTTGTCCCCTGGCAATCAGCCCCAGCATTTT.

The gene calls are TRBV4-3 and TRBJ2-1; 7 bases fit TRBD2. The CDR3 runs to 14 residues. J was trimmed by 6 bases and V by 5 bases; bases with no gene match: 7. Germline assignment: CDR1 LGHNA and CDR2 YSLEER. The CDR3 loop is CASSTHTSVNEQFF. CDR3 coding DNA: TGCGCCAGCAGCACTCATACTAGCGTCAATGAGCAGTTCTTC.

This clonotype has only a few counts. The chain joins TRBV19 to TRBJ2-2, with TRBD1 identical over 7 bases. This CDR3 region has 13 residues. The germline V gene has CDR1 LNHDA and CDR2 SQIVND (reference sequence). Trimming cost V 9 bases and J 4 bases; bases outside gene matches: 5. CDR3 residues: CASQTGLTGELFF. CDR3 nucleotides: TGTGCCAGCCAGACAGGGCTCACCGGGGAGCTGTTTTTT.

The sample holds a few counts of this clonotype. At one boundary the junction diverges from the germline segment, which might be a read error. V gene TRBV15 combines with J gene TRBJ2-1, with 9 nucleotides matching TRBD2. Germline V gene sequence: CDR1 LNHNV, CDR2 YYDKDF (reference sequence). The CDR3 is 15 amino acids. The CDR3: CATSREAGGYTEQFF. Here the CDR3 DNA reads TGTGCCACCAGCAGAGAAGCGGGAGGCTACACTGAGCAGTTCTTC. The full variable domain, with the rest looked up from reference TRBV15 and TRBJ2-1, is DAMVIQNPRYQVTQFGKPVTLSCSQTLNHNVMYWYQQKSSQAPKLLFHYYDKDFNNEADTPDNFQSRRPNTSFCFLDIRSPGLGDTAMYLCATSREAGGYTEQFFGPGTRLTVL.

This clonotype was seen a few times. The chain recombines TRBV20-1 with TRBJ2-7, with D possibly TRBD2 on 6 matching bases. Germline V lookup: CDR1 DFQATT, CDR2 SNEGSKA (reference sequence). There are 14 residues in the CDR3. V was cut by 6 bases and J by 0 bases, with 15 bases left in between. CDR3 coding DNA: TGCAGTGCCTTACGGAGGGAGAGCTCCTACGAGCAGTACTTC. Residues: CSALRRESSYEQYF.

This clonotype has a count of ten or more. The gene calls are TRBV6-1 and TRBJ1-6; 7 bases align to TRBD1. With 2 bases clipped from V and 5 bases from J, the junction kept 3 bases outside the gene matches. CDR3 length equals 15 residues. Germline CDR1 reads MNHNS; CDR2 reads SASEGT. The CDR3, as DNA: TGTGCCAGCAGTGAATGGGGGACAGATAATTCACCCCTCCACTTT. It codes for CASSEWGTDNSPLHF.

This clonotype was seen repeatedly, ten times or more. The rearrangement uses TRBV7-6 and TRBJ2-7; 11 bases match TRBD1. After removal of 6 bases from V and 4 bases from J, the junction contained 5 bases not matched to a gene. Germline lookup yields CDR1 SGHVS and CDR2 FNYEAQ. This CDR3 is 14 amino acids long. The CDR3 nucleotides are TGTGCCAGCAGTACGGACAGGGGGCATTACGAGCAGTACTTC. It is translated as CASSTDRGHYEQYF. Complete variable domain (other parts from reference TRBV7-6 and TRBJ2-7): GAGVSQSPRYKVTKRGQDVALRCDPISGHVSLYWYRQALGQGPEFLTYFNYEAQQDKSGLPNDRFSAERPEGSISTLTIQRTEQRDSAMYRCASSTDRGHYEQYFGPGTRLTVT.

Only one count was recorded for this clonotype. The chain has TRBV28 and TRBJ2-5, with TRBD2 matching over 15 bases. With V trimmed by 4 bases and J by 1 base, 10 bases remained unmatched. Germline V lookup: CDR1 MDHEN, CDR2 SYDVKM. The CDR3 sequence is 19 residues long. CDR3 coding DNA: TGTGCCAGCAGTTCTCCGGGACTAGCGGGAGGACTCGTCCAAGAGACCCAGTACTTC. Its protein is CASSSPGLAGGLVQETQYF.